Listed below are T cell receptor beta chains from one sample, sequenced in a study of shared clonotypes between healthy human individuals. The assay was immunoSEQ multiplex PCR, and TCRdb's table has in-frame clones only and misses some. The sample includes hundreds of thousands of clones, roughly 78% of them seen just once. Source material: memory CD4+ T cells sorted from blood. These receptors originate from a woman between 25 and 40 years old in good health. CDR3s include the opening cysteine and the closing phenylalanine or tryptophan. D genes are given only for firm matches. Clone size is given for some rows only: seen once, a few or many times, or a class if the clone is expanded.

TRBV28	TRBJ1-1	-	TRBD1	CASSTIGQGARIYEAFF	TGTGCCAGCAGTACTATAGGGCAGGGGGCGCGGATTTATGAAGCTTTCTTT
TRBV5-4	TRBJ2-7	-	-	CASSLAPTAYEQYF	TGTGCCAGCAGCTTGGCCCCAACAGCCTACGAGCAGTACTTC
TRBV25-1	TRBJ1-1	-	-	CASTRGGDTEAFF	TGTGCCAGCACCAGGGGCGGGGACACTGAAGCTTTCTTT
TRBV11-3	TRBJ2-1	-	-	CASSSLGTGAYNEQFF	TGTGCCAGCAGCTCTCTGGGGACGGGCGCCTACAATGAGCAGTTCTTC
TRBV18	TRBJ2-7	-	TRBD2	CASSPRTSASYEQYF	TGTGCCAGCTCACCCAGGACTAGCGCCTCCTACGAGCAGTACTTC
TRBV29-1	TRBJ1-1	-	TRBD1	CSVERQGDHTEAFF	TGCAGCGTTGAAAGGCAGGGGGATCACACTGAAGCTTTCTTT
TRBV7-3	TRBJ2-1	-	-	CASSLISLGSPRGEQFF	TGTGCCAGCAGCTTAATATCCCTGGGGTCTCCTCGGGGTGAGCAGTTCTTC
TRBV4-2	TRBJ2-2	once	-	CASSHRGTSNTGELFF	TGTGCCAGCAGCCATCGCGGGACATCGAACACCGGGGAGCTGTTTTTT
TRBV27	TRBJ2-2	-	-	CASQVHGANTGELFF	TGTGCCAGCCAGGTTCATGGCGCCAACACCGGGGAGCTGTTTTTT
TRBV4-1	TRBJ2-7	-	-	CASSQALGDPDAYEQYF	TGCGCCAGCAGCCAAGCCCTCGGGGACCCCGACGCCTACGAGCAGTACTTC
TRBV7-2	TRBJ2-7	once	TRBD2	CASRRTSGSYEQYF	TGTGCCAGCAGGAGGACTAGCGGTTCCTACGAGCAGTACTTC
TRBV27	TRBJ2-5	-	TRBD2	CASSSWDYLETQYF	TGTGCCAGCAGTTCCTGGGACTATTTGGAGACCCAGTACTTC
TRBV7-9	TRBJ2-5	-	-	CASSLMGAVETQYF	TGTGCCAGCAGCTTAATGGGGGCGGTAGAGACCCAGTACTTC
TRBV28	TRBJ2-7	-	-	CASSRGAEQYF	TGTGCCAGCAGCAGAGGAGCCGAGCAGTACTTC
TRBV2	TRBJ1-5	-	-	CASNPGALNQPQHF	TGTGCCAGCAATCCCGGAGCATTGAATCAGCCCCAGCATTTT
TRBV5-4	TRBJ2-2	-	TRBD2	CASSPAGGRDTGELFF	TGTGCCAGCAGCCCGGCGGGCGGGAGGGACACCGGGGAGCTGTTTTTT
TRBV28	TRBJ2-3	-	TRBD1	CASSSLGAGGPDTQYF	TGTGCCAGCAGTTCCCTCGGGGCAGGGGGACCAGATACGCAGTATTTT
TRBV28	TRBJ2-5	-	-	CASSSDQGRQETQYF	TGTGCCAGCAGTTCAGACCAGGGGAGGCAAGAGACCCAGTACTTC
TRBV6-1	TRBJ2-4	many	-	CASSEGTKNIQYF	TGTGCCAGCAGCGAGGGTACCAAAAACATTCAGTACTTC
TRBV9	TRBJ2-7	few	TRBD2	CASSVGLITSGVGEQYF	TGTGCCAGCAGCGTAGGGCTCATAACTAGCGGGGTCGGGGAGCAGTACTTC
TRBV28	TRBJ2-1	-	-	CASRFRVSGEQFF	TGTGCCAGTAGATTCAGGGTATCAGGTGAGCAGTTCTTC
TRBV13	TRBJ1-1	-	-	CASRKEIEAFF	TGTGCCAGCAGAAAAGAGATTGAAGCTTTCTTT
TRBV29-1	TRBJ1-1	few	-	CSVPTGATEAFF	TGCAGCGTTCCTACGGGGGCGACTGAAGCTTTCTTT
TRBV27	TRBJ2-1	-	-	CASSPEGLGEQFF	TGTGCCAGCAGTCCGGAAGGCCTGGGCGAGCAGTTCTTC
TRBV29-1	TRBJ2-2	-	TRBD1	CSVADRGPNTGELFF	TGCAGCGTCGCCGACAGGGGGCCCAACACCGGGGAGCTGTTTTTT
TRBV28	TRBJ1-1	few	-	CASTRRNGDTEAFF	TGTGCCAGCACACGGAGAAATGGGGACACTGAAGCTTTCTTT
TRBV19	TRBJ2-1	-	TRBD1	CASSGTGVSRGYNEQFF	TGTGCCAGCTCCGGGACAGGGGTTTCCCGAGGCTACAATGAGCAGTTCTTC